This entry lists 28 T cell receptor beta chains sequenced from one sample in a study of cytomegalovirus exposure and HLA in healthy donors. The PCR was carried out with 60 Vbeta primers and 13 Jbeta primers. TCRdb's copy holds only in-frame clones and misses some; the assay was immunoSEQ multiplex PCR. Of a few hundred thousand clones listed, 60% to 85% are singletons. The sequencing input was PBMCs. The receptor source for this set is a man aged 40-49 years in good health and CMV-seronegative.

The V and J genes are TRBV18 and TRBJ2-2, with 9 bases matching TRBD1. CDR1 is KGHSH, CDR2 LQKENI, per germline. Trimming at V came to 3 bases and at J to 7 bases, leaving 3 bases not matched to a gene. This CDR3 has 14 amino acids. CDR3 residues: CASSPGQGNGELFF. CDR3 nucleotides: TGTGCCAGCTCACCGGGACAGGGAAACGGGGAGCTGTTTTTT.

CDR3 coding DNA: TGTGCCAGCTCGTTTACAGAGAACACTGAAGCTTTCTTT. Translation: CASSFTENTEAFF. The rearrangement links TRBV18 to TRBJ1-1; D remains unclear. The germline gives CDR1 KGHSH, CDR2 LQKENI. V lost 6 bases and J 1 base, leaving 9 bases between the germline ends. The CDR3 is made up of 13 amino acids.

The rearrangement joins TRBV19 to TRBJ2-5; 9 nucleotides line up with TRBD1. The trim removed 6 bases at V and 2 bases at J, leaving 4 bases unmatched. The CDR3 runs to 14 residues. CDR1 is LNHDA, CDR2 SQIVND, per germline (reference sequence). CDR3 residues: CASSDRGGQETQYF. The CDR3, as DNA: TGTGCCAGTAGCGACAGGGGGGGGCAAGAGACCCAGTACTTC.

This chain uses TRBV4-3 with TRBJ1-5, with 10 bases identical to TRBD1. The J segment lost 8 bases and the V segment lost 1 base, leaving 2 bases of the junction unmatched. The CDR3 has 14 amino acids. CDR1 and CDR2 (germline): LGHNA, YSLEER. The CDR3 reads CASSQGQGAKPQHF. The CDR3 region has the DNA TGCGCCAGCAGCCAAGGACAGGGGGCTAAGCCCCAGCATTTT.

The chain employs TRBV29-1 and TRBJ2-3; 11 bases align to TRBD2. Germline lookup yields CDR1 SQVTM and CDR2 ANQGSEA. The CDR3 loop spans 16 amino acids. V lost 6 bases and J lost 0; bases outside the gene matches: 8. DNA of the CDR3: TGCAGCGTCCTCGGACTAGCGGGTTCTAGCACAGATACGCAGTATTTT. This translates into CSVLGLAGSSTDTQYF.

This chain connects TRBV7-6 to TRBJ2-3, with D possibly TRBD2 on 5 matching bases. This CDR3 has 16 residues. Germline V lookup: CDR1 SGHVS, CDR2 FNYEAQ. The V and J ends lost 1 base and 1 base respectively, with 12 bases between them. CDR3 region: CASSLGTRVGTDTQYF. The DNA for the CDR3 is TGTGCCAGCAGCTTAGGAACTAGGGTTGGCACAGATACGCAGTATTTT.

The chain recombines TRBV7-8 with TRBJ2-3; TRBD2 agrees at 14 bases. After removal of 5 bases from V and 4 bases from J, the junction contained 5 bases not matched to a gene. Germline CDR1 and CDR2: SGHVS and FQNEAQ. The CDR3 runs 16 residues. CDR3 DNA sequence: TGTGCCAGCAGCCGACTAGCGGGAGGGCGACCAGATACGCAGTATTTT. This gives the protein CASSRLAGGRPDTQYF.

The CDR3 loop reads CASSDRVGTDTQYF. The CDR3 DNA reads TGTGCCAGCAGTGACAGGGTCGGCACAGATACGCAGTATTTT. The rearrangement uses TRBV27 and TRBJ2-3; the match to TRBD1 covers 7 bases. CDR1 and CDR2 from the germline V gene are MNHEY and SMNVEV (reference sequence). This CDR3 has 14 residues. Losses at the gene ends were 5 bases for V and 1 base for J; bases not matched to a gene: 3.

This chain links TRBV4-1 with TRBJ2-7; a weak D match, TRBD2 (5 bases). Germline V gene lookup returns CDR1 MGHRA and CDR2 YSYEKL. The V end lost 0 bases, the J end lost 2 bases, and 8 bases lay between the germline ends. This CDR3 comprises 14 residues. This CDR3 is CASSQEDSTYEQYF. CDR3 nucleotide sequence: TGCGCCAGCAGCCAAGAGGACTCAACCTACGAGCAGTACTTC.

This clone was counted a few times. V and J are TRBV6-5 and TRBJ2-1, with D tentatively TRBD2 (6 bases). V lost 8 bases, J lost 3 bases, and 14 bases lay in between. The CDR3 sequence is 14 residues long. CDR1 and CDR2 (germline): MNHEY, SVGAGI. The CDR3 spells CASRGGLFYNEQFF. CDR3 bases: TGTGCCAGCCGTGGGGGACTCTTCTACAATGAGCAGTTCTTC.

Concerning this clone: One end of the junction is discordant with germline, which a read error may explain. The J gene is TRBJ1-1, the V gene TRBV6-1; tentative D call: TRBD1 (5 bases). This CDR3 region has 17 residues. CDR1 is MNHNS, CDR2 SASEGT, per germline. CDR3 nucleotide sequence: TGTGCCAGCAGGGAAGACATCGGTGAGGACATGAACACTGAAGCTTTCTTT. This sequence encodes CASREDIGEDMNTEAFF.

This chain links TRBV9 with TRBJ2-3, with 10 bases fitting TRBD1. The length of the CDR3 is 16 residues. From germline, CDR1 is SGDLS and CDR2 YYNGEE. Losses at the gene ends were 3 bases for V and 4 bases for J; bases not matched to a gene: 8. The DNA of the CDR3 is TGTGCCAGCAGCGAAACGGGACAGGGGTTTTCAGATACGCAGTATTTT. Translated: CASSETGQGFSDTQYF.

The chain uses TRBV6-5 and TRBJ1-1; a possible D gene is TRBD1 (5 bases). Trimming took off 7 bases at V and 6 bases at J, with 18 bases between the two ends. The CDR3 loop spans 14 amino acids. The V gene's germline CDR1 is MNHEY and CDR2 SVGAGI. CDR3 sequence (DNA): TGTGCCAGCACTCTAGGGGTGGGCGCCGCTGAAGCTTTCTTT. This sequence encodes CASTLGVGAAEAFF.

CDR3 coding DNA: TGCGCCAGCAGCCAAGCCCGAGGCGGGGGCAGTGGTGGCTACACCTTC. As protein: CASSQARGGGSGGYTF. The V gene is TRBV4-3, the J gene TRBJ1-2; D is perhaps TRBD1 (6 bases). Trimming removed 1 base at V and 7 bases at J, with 19 bases between. CDR3 length: 16 amino acids. Looked up from germline, CDR1 is LGHNA and CDR2 is YSLEER.

This rearrangement joins TRBV7-9 to TRBJ2-2, with 9 bases lining up with TRBD1. Germline loops: CDR1 SEHNR, CDR2 FQNEAQ (reference sequence). CDR3 size: 16 residues. The V and J ends lost 3 bases and 5 bases, in that order; junction bases with no gene match: 7. CDR3 in amino acids: CASSFSGQGLTGELFF. The CDR3 nucleotides read TGTGCCAGCAGCTTTTCGGGACAGGGTTTGACCGGGGAGCTGTTTTTT.

This clone was observed once. The chain uses TRBV11-2 and TRBJ2-7; TRBD1 agrees at 7 bases. The CDR3 totals 15 residues. V trimming: 4 bases; J trimming: 6 bases; junction bases outside the gene matches: 12. Germline V gives CDR1 SGHAT, CDR2 FQNNGV. This chain's CDR3 is CASSSPQGTPGEQYF. The CDR3 DNA reads as TGTGCCAGCAGCTCGCCACAGGGGACGCCTGGCGAGCAGTACTTC.

The rearrangement links TRBV19 to TRBJ1-2; D possibly corresponds to TRBD1 (5 bases). This CDR3 spans 14 amino acids. V lost 5 bases to trimming and J lost 4 bases, with 14 bases between them. Per germline, CDR1 LNHDA and CDR2 SQIVND (reference sequence). This CDR3 reads CASSSRDLRYGYTF. DNA of the CDR3: TGTGCCAGTAGTTCGCGGGACCTTCGCTATGGCTACACCTTC.

J is TRBJ2-2 and V is TRBV5-8, with 13 positions matching TRBD2. Germline trimming cut 5 bases from V and 6 bases from J; bases unmatched to any gene: 7. The CDR3 runs to 16 residues. Germline CDR1 SGHTS, CDR2 YDEGEE. The CDR3 nucleotides are TGTGCCAGCAGGCCACTAGCGGGGGGGCCTCCCGGGGAGCTGTTTTTT. Its translation: CASRPLAGGPPGELFF. The variable domain in full, completed from reference TRBV5-8 and TRBJ2-2, reads EAGVTQSPTHLIKTRGQQATLRCSPISGHTSVYWYQQALGLGLQFLLWYDEGEERNRGNFPPRFSGRQFPNYSSELNVNALELEDSALYLCASRPLAGGPPGELFFGEGSRLTVL.

A word on this clone: Within the sample, other DNA sequences also encode this same CDR3. This chain joins TRBV30 and TRBJ2-7, with a weak D call TRBD1 (6 bases). The germline CDR1 and CDR2 sequences are GTSNPN and SVGIG (reference sequence). The CDR3 spans 12 residues. Trimming cost V 2 bases and J 3 bases, with 8 bases left between them. Here the CDR3 DNA reads TGTGCCTGGAGTCCACAGGGCTACGAGCAGTACTTC. It codes for CAWSPQGYEQYF.

This clone has more than one count but fewer than ten. The CDR3 reads CASSALSGTSTDTQYF. The CDR3 coding sequence is TGTGCCAGCAGTGCGCTCAGCGGGACCAGCACAGATACGCAGTATTTT. The chain uses TRBV2 and TRBJ2-3; 7 bases are a match to TRBD2. V lost 4 bases and J lost 0; bases outside the gene matches: 7. This CDR3 region has 16 residues. The V gene's germline CDR1 is SNHLY and CDR2 FYNNEI.

V usage is TRBV21-1 and J usage is TRBJ1-1. TRBV21-1 has pseudogene status. The CDR3 runs to 16 residues. The DNA of the CDR3 is TGTGCCAGCAGCAAGGCCCCGACCGGGGGGGCGACTGAAGCTTTCTTT. This codes for CASSKAPTGGATEAFF.

CDR3: CASSYRQGWSDTQYF. Here the CDR3 DNA reads TGTGCCAGCAGTTACCGACAGGGGTGGTCAGATACGCAGTATTTT. The chain is built from TRBV6-5 and TRBJ2-3; 8 bases match TRBD1. The CDR3 length is 15 residues. The germline V gene has CDR1 MNHEY and CDR2 SVGAGI. The trim removed 2 bases at V and 4 bases at J, leaving 5 bases unmatched.

CDR3 in DNA: TGTGCCAGCAGCCCCAGTCATGGCGGGGAGCTGTTTTTT. This codes for CASSPSHGGELFF. The rearrangement links TRBV7-3 to TRBJ2-2; D not resolved. Germline CDR1 and CDR2: SGHTA and FQGTGA. The V gene lost 5 bases and the J gene lost 7 bases, with 11 bases spanning the gap. CDR3 size: 13 residues.

In its sample, this clone was seen once. The V gene is TRBV11-3, the J gene TRBJ2-7; TRBD1 is a possible D gene (7 bases). Trimming removed 3 bases at V and 6 bases at J, with 15 bases between. Germline CDR1 and CDR2: SGHNT and YENEEA. The CDR3 contains 14 residues. CDR3 sequence (DNA): TGTGCCAGCAGCTTGGATGGAGGGGACAGCGAGCAGTACTTC. It yields the protein CASSLDGGDSEQYF. Supplemented by reference TRBV11-3 and TRBJ2-7, the full variable domain reads EAGVVQSPRYKIIEKKQPVAFWCNPISGHNTLYWYLQNLGQGPELLIRYENEEAVDDSQLPKDRFSAERLKGVDSTLKIQPAELGDSAVYLCASSLDGGDSEQYFGPGTRLTVT.

V gene TRBV4-3 combines with J gene TRBJ2-7; 7 nucleotides agree with TRBD2. The germline V gene has CDR1 LGHNA and CDR2 YSLEER. V shed 1 base and J 4 bases; nucleotides not matched to a gene: 7. This CDR3 contains 15 residues. The CDR3 reads CASSQGAGEYYEQYF. Written as DNA, the CDR3 is TGCGCCAGCAGCCAAGGTGCGGGGGAGTATTACGAGCAGTACTTC.

The chain is built from TRBV7-8 and TRBJ1-2; D remains ambiguous. CDR1 is SGHVS, CDR2 FQNEAQ, per germline. The length of the CDR3 is 15 residues. Trimming cost V 1 base and J 1 base, with 10 bases left between them. CDR3 in DNA: TGTGCCAGCAGCTTAGAAGGAGGGTTTAACTATGGCTACACCTTC. Its translation is CASSLEGGFNYGYTF.

The gene calls are TRBV4-1 and TRBJ1-4; D gene uncertain. Germline V gene data show CDR1 as MGHRA and CDR2 as YSYEKL. The V end was cut by 4 bases, the J end by 0 bases, with 12 bases between. The CDR3 consists of 16 residues. CDR3 amino acids: CASSRTLGATNEKLFF. In DNA form, the CDR3 reads TGCGCCAGCAGCCGCACACTGGGAGCAACTAATGAAAAACTGTTTTTT.

The J gene is TRBJ2-3, the V gene TRBV5-1, with D maybe TRBD1 (6 bases). Germline V gene data show CDR1 as SGHRS and CDR2 as YFSETQ. Trimming cost V 2 bases and J 1 base, with 8 bases left between them. The CDR3 contains 14 residues. The CDR3 nucleotides read TGCGCCAGCAGCTTTGGACAGCGCACAGATACGCAGTATTTT. It specifies CASSFGQRTDTQYF.